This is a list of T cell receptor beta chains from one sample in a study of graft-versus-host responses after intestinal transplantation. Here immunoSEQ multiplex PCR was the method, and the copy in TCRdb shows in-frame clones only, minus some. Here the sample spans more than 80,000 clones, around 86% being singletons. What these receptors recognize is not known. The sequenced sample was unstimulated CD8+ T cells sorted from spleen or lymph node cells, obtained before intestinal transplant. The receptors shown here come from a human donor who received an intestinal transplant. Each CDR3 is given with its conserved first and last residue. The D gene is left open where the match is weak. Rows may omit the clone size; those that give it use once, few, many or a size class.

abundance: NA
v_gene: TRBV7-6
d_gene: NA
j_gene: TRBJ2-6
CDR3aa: CASSLALGANVLTF
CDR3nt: TGTGCCAGCAGCTTAGCGCTAGGGGCCAACGTCCTGACTTTC

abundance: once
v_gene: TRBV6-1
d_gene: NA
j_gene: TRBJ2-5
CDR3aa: CASSGAGRETQYF
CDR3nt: TGTGCCAGCAGCGGTGCGGGTAGAGAGACCCAGTACTTC

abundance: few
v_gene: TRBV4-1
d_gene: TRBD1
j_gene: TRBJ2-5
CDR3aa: CASSYRGEETQYF
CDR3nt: TGCGCCAGCAGCTACAGGGGGGAAGAGACCCAGTACTTC

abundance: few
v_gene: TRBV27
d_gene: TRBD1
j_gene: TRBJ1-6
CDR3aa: CASSLAGQGPREPLHF
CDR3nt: TGTGCCAGCAGTTTGGCGGGACAGGGGCCTCGGGAACCCCTCCACTTT

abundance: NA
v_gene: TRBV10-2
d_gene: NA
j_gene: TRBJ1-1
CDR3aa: CASSESLRGRNTEAFF
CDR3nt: TGCGCCAGCAGTGAGTCATTGAGGGGCCGGAACACTGAAGCTTTCTTT

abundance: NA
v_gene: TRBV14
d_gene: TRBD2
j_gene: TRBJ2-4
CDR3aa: CASSQETRLAGGPLAKNIQYF
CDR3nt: TGTGCCAGCAGCCAGGAAACCCGACTAGCGGGAGGTCCCCTAGCCAAAAACATTCAGTACTTC

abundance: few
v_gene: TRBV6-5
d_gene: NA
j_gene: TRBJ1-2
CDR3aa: CASSYSVVGAGYTF
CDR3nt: TGTGCCAGCAGTTACTCGGTCGTCGGGGCGGGCTACACCTTC

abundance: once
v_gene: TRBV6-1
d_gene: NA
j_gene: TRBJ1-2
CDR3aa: CASKGQYGYTF
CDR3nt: TGTGCCAGCAAAGGACAGTATGGCTACACCTTC

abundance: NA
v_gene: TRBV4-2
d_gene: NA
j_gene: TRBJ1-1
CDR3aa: CASSPGAGHDTEAFF
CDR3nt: TGTGCCAGCAGCCCGGGCGCCGGCCACGACACTGAAGCTTTCTTT

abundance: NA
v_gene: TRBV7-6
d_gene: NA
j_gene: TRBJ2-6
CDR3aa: CASSLAGGANVLTF
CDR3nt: TGTGCCAGCAGCTTAGCGGGCGGGGCCAACGTCCTGACTTTC

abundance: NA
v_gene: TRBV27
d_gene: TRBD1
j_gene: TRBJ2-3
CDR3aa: CASSAQGVGDTQYF
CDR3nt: TGTGCCAGCAGTGCACAGGGGGTGGGGGATACGCAGTATTTT